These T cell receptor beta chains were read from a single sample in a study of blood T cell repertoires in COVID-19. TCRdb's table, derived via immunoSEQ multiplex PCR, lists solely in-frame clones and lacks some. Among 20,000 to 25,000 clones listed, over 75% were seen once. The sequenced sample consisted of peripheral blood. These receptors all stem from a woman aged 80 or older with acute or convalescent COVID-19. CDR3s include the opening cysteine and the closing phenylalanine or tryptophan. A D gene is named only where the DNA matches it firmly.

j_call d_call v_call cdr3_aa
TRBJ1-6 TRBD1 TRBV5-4 CASSLKGGTGSGSPLHF
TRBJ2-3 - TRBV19 CASSIGRLVGDTQYF
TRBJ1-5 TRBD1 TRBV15 CATRTTGAGQPQHF
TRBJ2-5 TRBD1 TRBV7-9 CASSSHTGGYETQYF
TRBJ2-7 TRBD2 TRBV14 CASSHRSGRGTYF
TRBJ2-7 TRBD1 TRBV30 CAWRETGTGAGVQYF
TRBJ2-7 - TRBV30 CACTGTSSYEQYF
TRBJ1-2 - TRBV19 CASSIGSRVRNGYTF
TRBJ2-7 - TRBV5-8 CASSRGAPELYEQYF
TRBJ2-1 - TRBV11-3 CASSSSGNEQFF
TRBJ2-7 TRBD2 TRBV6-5 CASSYGVAGNYEQYF
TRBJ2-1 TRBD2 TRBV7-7 CASSLGLAGLNEQFF
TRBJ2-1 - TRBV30 CAWNLGLEYNEQFF
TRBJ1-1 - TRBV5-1 CASSLTGFLGTEAFF